A single sample is the source of the 19 T cell receptor beta chains below, sequenced in a study of cytomegalovirus exposure and HLA in healthy donors (dated by TCRdb to about 2017). Receptors were amplified or captured by the immunoSEQ multiplex PCR assay. A mixture of 60 forward primers for TCR Vbeta segments and 13 reverse primers for TCR Jbeta segments was used in the multiplex PCR. Not all clones reach the TCRdb copy of this immuneACCESS table, which keeps in-frame sequences only. Checked studies attribute under half of the gap to unresolved V genes and leave the rest unexplained. The table for this sample lists roughly 150,000 clones; around 75% of them were counted only once. The ten largest clones capture about 1.3% of the sample. Input material: PBMCs. Source of these receptors: a man between 18 and 35 years old in good health and CMV-seronegative.

V usage is TRBV7-6 and J usage is TRBJ1-2; 9 bases agree with TRBD1. Germline trimming cut 5 bases from V and 6 bases from J; bases unmatched to any gene: 4. From germline, CDR1 is SGHVS and CDR2 FNYEAQ. CDR3 length: 13 amino acids. This chain's CDR3 is CASSLRTGDGYTF. The CDR3 DNA reads as TGTGCCAGCAGCCTAAGGACAGGGGATGGCTACACCTTC. Based on the CDR3 plus reference TRBV7-6 and TRBJ1-2, the full variable domain is GAGVSQSPRYKVTKRGQDVALRCDPISGHVSLYWYRQALGQGPEFLTYFNYEAQQDKSGLPNDRFSAERPEGSISTLTIQRTEQRDSAMYRCASSLRTGDGYTFGSGTRLTVV.

J is TRBJ2-3 and V is TRBV6-4; weak D call: TRBD2 (7 bases). Germline V gene sequence: CDR1 MRHNA, CDR2 SNTAGT. The CDR3 extends over 17 amino acids. Trimming pared 3 bases from V and 5 bases from J, leaving 21 bases between. CDR3 coding DNA: TGTGCCAGCAGTGAATCGGGGGGCCGACTTAAGGAAGATACGCAGTATTTT. The encoded protein is CASSESGGRLKEDTQYF.

This clone was counted once. The gene calls are TRBV4-3 and TRBJ2-7; D might be TRBD1 (5 bases). The CDR3 is 17 amino acids. Germline V gene lookup returns CDR1 LGHNA and CDR2 YSLEER. The V and J ends lost 0 bases and 4 bases respectively, with 19 bases between them. CDR3 nucleotide sequence: TGCGCCAGCAGCCAAGATGCCAGGGCAGCCCCCCCTTACGAGCAGTACTTC. Its protein product is CASSQDARAAPPYEQYF.

This rearrangement joins TRBV5-4 to TRBJ1-1, with D hard to call. Germline-derived CDR1 and CDR2 are SGHNT and YYREEE (reference sequence). The CDR3 has 17 residues. V lost 4 bases and J lost 1, with 20 bases in between. CDR3 amino acids: CASSRSQNKWANTEAFF. The CDR3 bases are TGTGCCAGCAGCCGTTCCCAAAACAAGTGGGCGAACACTGAAGCTTTCTTT. The full variable domain, its missing parts supplied by reference TRBV5-4 and TRBJ1-1, is ETGVTQSPTHLIKTRGQQVTLRCSSQSGHNTVSWYQQALGQGPQFIFQYYREEENGRGNFPPRFSGLQFPNYSSELNVNALELDDSALYLCASSRSQNKWANTEAFFGQGTRLTVV.

The chain links TRBV10-1 to TRBJ1-2; D call uncertain. Germline CDR1 WNHNN, CDR2 SYGVQD (reference sequence). The V end lost 3 bases, the J end lost 8 bases, and 13 bases lay between the germline ends. There are 13 residues in the CDR3. CDR3 nucleotide sequence: TGCGCCAGCAGTGACTACGTAACCGGGGGCTACACCTTC. This gives the protein CASSDYVTGGYTF.

V is TRBV27 and J is TRBJ1-1; 11 nucleotides align to TRBD1. V trimming: 6 bases; J trimming: 4 bases; junction bases outside the gene matches: 4. CDR1 MNHEY and CDR2 SMNVEV come from the germline V gene (reference sequence). The CDR3 consists of 14 residues. CDR3 in amino acids: CASSLGTGGTEAFF. CDR3 DNA sequence: TGTGCCAGCAGCCTCGGGACAGGGGGCACTGAAGCTTTCTTT.

The chain recombines TRBV9 with TRBJ1-5; D unresolved. Germline assignment: CDR1 SGDLS and CDR2 YYNGEE. The CDR3 loop spans 14 amino acids. V gave up 4 bases and J gave up 0 bases, with 8 bases separating them. The CDR3 protein is CASSPNYSNQPQHF. CDR3 nucleotides: TGTGCCAGCAGCCCAAACTATAGCAATCAGCCCCAGCATTTT.

V is TRBV4-1 and J is TRBJ1-2; D remains unclear. V was pared by 1 base and J by 1 base, with 16 bases between. Germline CDR1 reads MGHRA; CDR2 reads YSYEKL. This CDR3 comprises 17 residues. The CDR3 sequence is CASSQGAGGNSNYGYTF. The CDR3 DNA reads TGCGCCAGCAGCCAAGGAGCCGGAGGGAACAGTAACTATGGCTACACCTTC.

V usage is TRBV25-1 and J usage is TRBJ2-2; D might be TRBD2 (6 bases). The germline V and J ends were trimmed by 6 bases and 5 bases, with 13 bases remaining between them. This CDR3 spans 14 amino acids. The germline gives CDR1 MGHDK, CDR2 SYGVNS. DNA of the CDR3: TGTGCCAGCAGCCTCGGCGGGGATACCGGGGAGCTGTTTTTT. Its translation: CASSLGGDTGELFF.

This clone has just a few counts. This rearrangement joins TRBV4-3 to TRBJ1-4; 8 nucleotides match TRBD1. Per the germline V gene, CDR1 is LGHNA and CDR2 is YSLEER. The CDR3 has 15 residues. The junction had 8 bases not matched to a gene; V was cut back by 4 bases and J by 7 bases. DNA for the CDR3: TGCGCCAGCAGCCCAAAACAGGGGGGTAGTGAAAAACTGTTTTTT. Translating gives CASSPKQGGSEKLFF.

A single count supports this clone. The chain joins TRBV5-6 to TRBJ2-1, with TRBD2 matching over 8 bases. From germline, CDR1 is SGHDT and CDR2 YYEEEE. The CDR3 covers 14 residues. The V segment lost 2 bases and the J segment 9 bases; nucleotides outside the gene matches: 7. DNA of the CDR3: TGTGCCAGCAGCTTAACTAGCGGTACCGGTGAGCAGTTCTTC. It translates to CASSLTSGTGEQFF.

V is TRBV13 and J is TRBJ2-3, with D perhaps TRBD2 (5 bases). The CDR3 is 14 residues long. V was shortened by 5 bases and J by 11 bases, with 20 bases between the two germline ends. Germline CDR1 and CDR2: PRHDT and FYEKMQ (reference sequence). CDR3 sequence: CASSPPEERPRQYF. CDR3 in DNA: TGTGCCAGCAGCCCACCGGAGGAGAGGCCCAGGCAGTATTTT.

The chain is built from TRBV10-3 and TRBJ2-5; 7 nucleotides match TRBD1. This CDR3 is built from 14 residues. Trimming took 8 bases from V and 2 from J; bases not matched to a gene: 8. The germline gives CDR1 ENHRY, CDR2 SYGVKD. The CDR3 is CAIRDSRTQETQYF. CDR3 coding DNA: TGTGCCATCCGGGACAGCCGTACTCAAGAGACCCAGTACTTC.

In its sample, this clone was seen a few times. V and J are TRBV28 and TRBJ2-7; 8 nucleotides align to TRBD2. The CDR3 has 18 amino acids. CDR1 and CDR2 from the germline V gene are MDHEN and SYDVKM. V gave up 5 bases and J gave up 6 bases; unmatched junction bases: 21. For the CDR3, the DNA is TGTGCCAGCAGTACCTGGGTCGGTATGGCGGGGGGCCCTCTCGAGCAGTACTTC. Translating it yields CASSTWVGMAGGPLEQYF.

The chain has TRBV10-2 and TRBJ2-7, with 12 bases aligning to TRBD2. V trimming: 2 bases; J trimming: 4 bases; junction bases outside the gene matches: 9. Germline V CDR1 and CDR2: WSHSY, SAAADI. This CDR3 is 17 amino acids long. The DNA for the CDR3 is TGCGCCAGCAGTGAGCCTCCGACGACTAGCGGGAGTTACGAGCAGTACTTC. It is translated as CASSEPPTTSGSYEQYF.

This clone was observed a single time. V is TRBV4-3 and J is TRBJ1-5, with 9 bases aligning to TRBD1. V lost 0 bases to trimming and J lost 4 bases; unmatched junction nucleotides: 13. Germline V gene sequence: CDR1 LGHNA, CDR2 YSLEER. The CDR3 has 19 residues. The CDR3 sequence: CASSQDLALGTGTNQPQHF. In DNA form, the CDR3 reads TGCGCCAGCAGCCAAGACCTCGCCCTTGGGACAGGGACTAATCAGCCCCAGCATTTT.

The chain links TRBV28 to TRBJ2-7, with D perhaps matching TRBD1 (6 bases). Germline V lookup: CDR1 MDHEN, CDR2 SYDVKM. V shed 3 bases and J shed 5 bases, with 11 bases lying between them. This CDR3 has 13 amino acids. CDR3 coding DNA: TGTGCCAGCAGTTTCCCCCCAGGGGACGAGCAGTACTTC. Its translation: CASSFPPGDEQYF.

The V gene is TRBV20-1, the J gene TRBJ2-3; tentative D call: TRBD2 (5 bases). Germline values: CDR1 DFQATT, CDR2 SNEGSKA (reference sequence). Trimming shortened V by 3 bases and J by 11 bases, and 9 bases separated the two germline ends. The CDR3 contains 10 residues. Here the CDR3 reads CSASGREQYF. The CDR3 DNA reads as TGCAGTGCTAGTGGGAGAGAGCAGTATTTT.

The gene calls are TRBV9 and TRBJ2-7, with 7 bases that match TRBD2. Germline V gives CDR1 SGDLS, CDR2 YYNGEE. Trimming cost V 4 bases and J 4 bases; bases outside gene matches: 8. This CDR3 comprises 14 residues. CDR3 in DNA: TGTGCCAGCAGCCAGGGAGGGTTGGGATACGAGCAGTACTTC. It specifies CASSQGGLGYEQYF.